This TCR beta chain was recovered during a study of T cell responses to AZD1222 COVID-19 vaccine. Comment on this clone: Its antigen is still unknown.

Clones were read by immunoSEQ multiplex PCR, and TCRdb kept only the in-frame ones, dropping some. The data contain some 170,000 clones, about 90% of them singletons. V lost 4 bases and J lost 7, with 8 bases in between. Per the germline V gene, CDR1 is MNHEY and CDR2 is SMNVEV (reference sequence). CDR3 length: 12 amino acids. Whole-study findings and limits: The study identified only a handful of AZD1222 recipients as seropositive at baseline. With dominance at 160-218 and 743-854, vaccine-associated CD4 TCRs spanned spike.

The material was peripheral blood, obtained 28 days after the second AZD1222 dose. The receptor was derived from an adult who received the AZD1222 COVID-19 vaccine. V gene TRBV27 combines with J gene TRBJ1-5; no firm D call. This CDR3 is CASSSPMQPQHF. For the CDR3, the DNA is TGTGCCAGCAGTTCACCCATGCAGCCCCAGCATTTT.